The entry that follows covers one T cell receptor beta chain sequence. Its antigen is still unknown. An end of the junction does not agree with germline; a read error may underlie this. The data were taken from a study of blood T cells in healthy people across ages. Germline V gene data show CDR1 as LGHDT and CDR2 as YNNKEL (reference sequence). CDR3 size: 13 residues. It was with a sample-barcoded 5' primer and a J-beta primer mix that a second PCR of roughly 7 to 12 cycles was run. A template-switch adaptor containing 12 random nucleotides labeled each cDNA molecule. TCRdb re-analysed the 5' RACE reads in MiXCR, keeping a single row per CDR3 protein. The sample holds approximately 730,000 distinct CDR3 sequences, about 42% seen once. Study results and caveats: Observed TCR beta diversity showed a strong correlation with the percentage of naive T cells as measured by flow cytometry. Estimates drawn from one million T cells were deemed to understate diversity.

The sequencing input was blood. The origin of this receptor is a woman aged 60 to 75 in good health. The V and J genes are TRBV3-1 and TRBJ1-1; perhaps TRBD1 as D (5 bases). The CDR3 DNA reads as TGTGCCAGTAGCCAGTGGGGGAGTACTGAAGCTTTCTTT. Protein: CASSQWGSTEAFF.